Following are 8 T cell receptor beta chains from one sample sequenced in a study of blood T cells in healthy people across ages. Next came a second PCR, run for about 7 to 12 cycles, which used a sample-barcoded 5' primer along with a J-beta primer mix. TCRdb re-called the 5' RACE reads through MiXCR, storing one row per CDR3 protein. The sample lists about 1.7 million distinct CDR3 sequences, approximately 30% seen once, with 7.7% in the top ten. Specimen: blood. The receptors shown here come from a woman in her 30s in good health.

This clonotype was counted ten times or more. V usage is TRBV29-1 and J usage is TRBJ2-7; tentatively, D is TRBD1 or TRBD2 (6 bases each). The germline V gene has CDR1 SQVTM and CDR2 ANQGSEA. The V end was cut by 6 bases, the J end by 6 bases, with 15 bases between. The length of the CDR3 is 12 residues. DNA for the CDR3: TGCAGCGTAGTGACGGGGGCTCGCGAGCAGTACTTC. Translating gives CSVVTGAREQYF.

The sample holds a few counts of this clonotype. V is TRBV2 and J is TRBJ2-5, with a possible D match to TRBD2 (6 bases). The CDR3 runs to 13 residues. V was shortened by 2 bases and J by 7 bases, with 11 bases between the two germline ends. Germline CDR1 is SNHLY and CDR2 is FYNNEI. CDR3: CASSELEGGTQYF. The CDR3 DNA is TGTGCCAGCAGTGAACTGGAGGGAGGGACCCAGTACTTC.

The rearrangement uses TRBV5-1 and TRBJ1-5, with D tentatively TRBD1 (5 bases). The CDR3 contains 15 residues. V was shortened by 2 bases and J by 0 bases, with 9 bases between the two germline ends. CDR1 SGHRS and CDR2 YFSETQ come from the germline V gene. The CDR3 DNA sequence: TGCGCCAGCAGCTTTGGGGACCCTAGCAATCAGCCCCAGCATTTT. Its translation: CASSFGDPSNQPQHF.

The CDR3 bases are TGTGCCTGCGCACTCCAGGGGGTTAACACCGGGGAGCTGTTTTTT. Amino acids: CACALQGVNTGELFF. V usage is TRBV6-6 and J usage is TRBJ2-2, with 7 nucleotides matching TRBD1. This CDR3 is 15 amino acids long. V was clipped by 11 bases and J by 2 bases; unmatched bases: 11. Per the germline V gene, CDR1 is MNHNY and CDR2 is SVGAGI (reference sequence).

This clonotype was observed many times. V gene TRBV7-2 combines with J gene TRBJ2-3, with TRBD2 as a possible D gene (5 bases). The CDR3 runs to 12 residues. The V end lost 3 bases, the J end lost 10 bases, and 11 bases lay between the germline ends. The germline V gene encodes CDR1 SGHTA and CDR2 FQGNSA. CDR3 loop: CASSLPSSAQYF. CDR3 DNA sequence: TGTGCCAGCAGCTTGCCTAGCTCGGCGCAGTATTTT.

Ten or more counts support this clonotype. V and J are TRBV20-1 and TRBJ2-7; TRBD2 matches 8 bases. The trim removed 7 bases at V and 1 base at J, leaving 6 bases unmatched. Germline lookup yields CDR1 DFQATT and CDR2 SNEGSKA (reference sequence). CDR3 length equals 13 residues. The CDR3 sequence is CSVLASGSYEQYF. CDR3 bases: TGCAGTGTCCTAGCTAGCGGGTCCTACGAGCAGTACTTC.

The chain joins TRBV5-1 to TRBJ2-6, with TRBD1 identical over 10 bases. Germline CDR1 reads SGHRS; CDR2 reads YFSETQ. CDR3 length: 18 residues. Trimming at V came to 4 bases and at J to 0 bases, leaving 7 bases not matched to a gene. Written as DNA, the CDR3 is TGCGCCAGCAGCCAGAGGACAGGGGGTTTCTCTGGGGCCAACGTCCTGACTTTC. This gives the protein CASSQRTGGFSGANVLTF.

This clonotype has just a few counts. The V and J genes are TRBV12-3 or TRBV12-4 and TRBJ1-2, with TRBD1 matching over 9 bases. The CDR3 has 16 residues. V shed 0 bases, J shed 2 bases, and the junction held 4 bases outside the gene matches. In nucleotides, the CDR3 is TGTGCCAGCAGTTTAGCTGCAGGACAGGGGAACTATGGCTACACCTTC. Its protein is CASSLAAGQGNYGYTF.